This passage covers 16 T cell receptor beta chains from one sample sequenced in a study of T-cell reconstitution after alpha-beta-depleted transplantation in children. Molecular barcoding with unique molecular identifiers was used for the TCRbeta library. Each CDR3 protein gets one entry after TCRdb re-called the PCR reads with MiXCR. This sample yields about 160,000 distinct CDR3 sequences, of which 11% are seen a single time; roughly 13% belongs to the top ten. The source material was PBMCs, sampled before TCRalphabeta/CD19-depleted stem cell transplant. The receptors stem from a boy younger than 10 with acute myeloid leukemia, due to receive a stem cell transplant.

In its sample, this clonotype was seen many times. The chain is built from TRBV7-9 and TRBJ1-5, with D possibly TRBD1 on 6 matching bases. CDR3 size: 16 residues. Looked up from germline, CDR1 is SEHNR and CDR2 is FQNEAQ (reference sequence). V lost 3 bases, J lost 4 bases, and 16 bases lay in between. CDR3 nucleotide sequence: TGTGCCAGCAGCTTTGGCACAGGGACACCTAATCAGCCCCAGCATTTT. It yields the protein CASSFGTGTPNQPQHF.

Many counts were recorded for this clonotype. The rearrangement links TRBV7-9 to TRBJ2-7; 7 bases line up with TRBD1. V lost 5 bases to trimming and J lost 0 bases; unmatched junction nucleotides: 7. In germline, CDR1 is SEHNR, CDR2 FQNEAQ (reference sequence). The CDR3 consists of 15 residues. CDR3 DNA: TGTGCCAGCAGCGCCCGGGACAGCGGCTCCTACGAGCAGTACGTC. The encoded protein is CASSARDSGSYEQYV.

This clonotype was found many times. The rearrangement joins TRBV28 to TRBJ2-1; 8 nucleotides line up with TRBD2. V lost 6 bases, J lost 3 bases, and 10 bases stayed unmatched. CDR3 length: 16 amino acids. Germline assignment: CDR1 MDHEN and CDR2 SYDVKM. Here the CDR3 DNA reads TGTGCCAGCAGCACTCTTACTAGCGGATACTACAATGAGCAGTTCTTC. This gives the protein CASSTLTSGYYNEQFF.

This clonotype was seen ten or more times. This chain uses TRBV5-1 with TRBJ2-7; 11 nucleotides align to TRBD2. The CDR3 length is 15 residues. CDR1 and CDR2 (germline): SGHRS, YFSETQ. Trimming at V came to 5 bases and at J to 3 bases, leaving 7 bases not matched to a gene. The CDR3 loop reads CASSLTSGAGYEQYV. Here the CDR3 DNA reads TGCGCCAGCAGTCTGACTAGCGGGGCCGGCTACGAGCAGTACGTC.

This clonotype was seen ten or more times. The CDR3 sequence: CASSMVNQPQHF. In DNA, the CDR3 is TGTGCCAGTAGTATGGTAAATCAGCCCCAGCATTTT. The chain employs TRBV19 and TRBJ1-5; unclear D gene. The germline CDR1 and CDR2 sequences are LNHDA and SQIVND (reference sequence). There are 12 residues in the CDR3. V was pared by 3 bases and J by 4 bases, with 4 bases between.

This chain links TRBV11-2 with TRBJ2-4; D remains ambiguous. This CDR3 is built from 15 residues. The V end lost 6 bases, the J end lost 5 bases, and 17 bases lay between the germline ends. The V gene's germline CDR1 is SGHAT and CDR2 FQNNGV. The CDR3 nucleotides read TGTGCCAGCAGGAGAACTGGTTCCCCGCAAAACATTCAGTACTTC. It encodes CASRRTGSPQNIQYF.

This clonotype was seen repeatedly, ten times or more. The genes are TRBV29-1 and TRBJ2-7, with D possibly matching TRBD2 (5 bases). The V and J ends lost 6 bases and 7 bases respectively, with 16 bases between them. Germline values: CDR1 SQVTM, CDR2 ANQGSEA. The CDR3 consists of 12 residues. The CDR3 coding sequence is TGCAGCGTCCCAAGACAATCGGGGGAGCAGTACGTC. As protein: CSVPRQSGEQYV.

This clonotype was seen ten or more times. The chain couples TRBV11-2 to TRBJ2-5, with D hard to call. The ends were cut back, 4 bases at V and 5 bases at J, with 14 bases in the middle. Germline V CDR1 and CDR2: SGHAT, FQNNGV. CDR3 length: 14 amino acids. The CDR3, as DNA: TGTGCCAGCAGCTGGGATTTTTCTGGGGAGACCCAGTACTTC. This gives the protein CASSWDFSGETQYF.

This clonotype was counted many times. The chain combines TRBV25-1 with TRBJ1-2, with 8 bases lining up with TRBD1. The length of the CDR3 is 14 residues. Germline V gene data show CDR1 as MGHDK and CDR2 as SYGVNS. With V trimmed by 2 bases and J by 6 bases, 5 bases remained unmatched. As DNA, the CDR3 is TGTGCCAGCAGTGAAGTGGACAGGGCGAATGGCTACACCTTC. It encodes CASSEVDRANGYTF.

This clonotype was detected many times. V gene TRBV7-2 combines with J gene TRBJ2-1; D not resolved. Per germline, CDR1 SGHTA and CDR2 FQGNSA. Trimming cost V 3 bases and J 3 bases, with 15 bases left between them. CDR3 size: 16 residues. The DNA of the CDR3 is TGTGCCAGCAGCTTGGGCACCGTGACTGGCTACAATGAGCAGTTCTTC. This gives the protein CASSLGTVTGYNEQFF.

This clonotype was counted ten times or more. This chain connects TRBV19 to TRBJ1-5, with 7 bases aligning to TRBD1. Germline V gene sequence: CDR1 LNHDA, CDR2 SQIVND (reference sequence). Trimming cost V 4 bases and J 0 bases; bases outside gene matches: 9. The CDR3 runs 17 residues. CDR3 amino acids: CASSNSLGTVSNQPQHF. CDR3 DNA: TGTGCCAGTAGTAATTCCCTAGGGACAGTTAGCAATCAGCCCCAGCATTTT.

This clonotype was counted ten times or more. The J gene is TRBJ2-2, the V gene TRBV11-2; no firm D call. V lost 2 bases, J lost 0 bases, and 10 bases lay in between. This CDR3 is 16 amino acids long. Germline V lookup: CDR1 SGHAT, CDR2 FQNNGV. In DNA form, the CDR3 reads TGTGCCAGCAGCTTATATGGGGTCTCGAACACCGGGGAGCTGTTTTTT. Its translation: CASSLYGVSNTGELFF.

Many counts were recorded for this clonotype. This chain joins TRBV12-3 or TRBV12-4 and TRBJ1-5, with D tentatively TRBD1 (6 bases). V was pared by 4 bases and J by 7 bases, with 17 bases between. This CDR3 contains 15 residues. The chain's CDR3 is CASSWGQTTIQPQHF. CDR3 DNA sequence: TGTGCCAGCAGTTGGGGACAAACGACAATCCAGCCCCAGCATTTT.

This clonotype was seen a single time. This may arise from a read error, as a much more abundant clone is one base away. V gene TRBV20-1 combines with J gene TRBJ2-3, with TRBD2 matching over 7 bases. This CDR3 comprises 16 residues. Germline CDR1 reads DFQATT; CDR2 reads SNEGSKA (reference sequence). V lost 2 bases, J lost 4 bases, and 12 bases stayed unmatched. The CDR3 bases are TGCAGTGCTAGATTATTAAGGGCGGGAGACCCAGATACGCAGTATTTT. It encodes CSARLLRAGDPDTQYF.

In the case of this clonotype: This may be a read error: a much more frequent sequence differs by one nucleotide. The rearrangement links TRBV7-9 to TRBJ2-1, with 7 bases lining up with TRBD2. Germline CDR1 and CDR2: SEHNR and FQNEAQ (reference sequence). The CDR3 covers 16 residues. CDR3 in amino acids: CANSAPLAGVTVEQFF. CDR3 nucleotides: TGTGCCAACAGCGCGCCCTTGGCGGGAGTAACCGTTGAGCAGTTCTTC.

Ten or more counts support this clonotype. This chain uses TRBV29-1 with TRBJ2-1, with 14 nucleotides matching TRBD2. CDR1 and CDR2 from the germline V gene are SQVTM and ANQGSEA. J was trimmed by 7 bases and V by 4 bases; bases with no gene match: 3. This CDR3 has 14 amino acids. The CDR3 protein is CSVVGLAGVNEQFF. CDR3 nucleotide sequence: TGCAGCGTTGTGGGACTAGCGGGAGTTAATGAGCAGTTCTTC.